The text below deals with one T cell receptor beta chain. The data originate from a study of T cell changes during pregnancy in multiple sclerosis. The CDR3 has 16 amino acids. The V end was cut by 4 bases, the J end by 2 bases, with 18 bases between. Germline CDR1 and CDR2: LNHDA and SQIVND (reference sequence). The table came from immunoSEQ multiplex PCR; TCRdb's copy has only in-frame clones and leaves some out. The repertoire holds some 20,000 clones, roughly nine tenths seen once, with roughly 0.61% in the top ten. This sample comprised CD4+ T cells from peripheral blood mononuclear cells, obtained in the third trimester of pregnancy. The source of this sequence is a female donor in good health, enrolled as a control in a pregnancy study. The V and J genes are TRBV19 and TRBJ2-7; possible D gene TRBD2, 7 bases. This CDR3 reads CASSKGGLQATYEQYF. CDR3 nucleotide sequence: TGTGCCAGTAGTAAGGGGGGACTACAGGCGACCTACGAGCAGTACTTC.